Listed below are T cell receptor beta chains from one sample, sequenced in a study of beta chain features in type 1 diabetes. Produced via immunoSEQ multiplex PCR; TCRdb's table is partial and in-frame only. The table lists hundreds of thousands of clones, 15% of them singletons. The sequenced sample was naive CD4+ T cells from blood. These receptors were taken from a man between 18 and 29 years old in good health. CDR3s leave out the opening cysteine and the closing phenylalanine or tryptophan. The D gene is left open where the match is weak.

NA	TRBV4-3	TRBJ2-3	ASSQGKGNTDTQY
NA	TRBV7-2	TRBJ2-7	ASSSRDTYEQY
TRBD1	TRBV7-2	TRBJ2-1	ASSNRDRGRFSCF
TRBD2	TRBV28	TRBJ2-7	ASSSSAGADYEQY
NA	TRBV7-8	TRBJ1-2	ASSLAWEGAYGYT
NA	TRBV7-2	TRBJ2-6	ASSLVVNSGANVLT
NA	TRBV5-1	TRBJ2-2	ASSLAPTGELF
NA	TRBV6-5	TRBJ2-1	ASSYEGSFSLNEQF
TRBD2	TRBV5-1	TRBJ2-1	ASSLVSRGGYNEQF
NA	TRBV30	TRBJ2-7	AWSVPALSSYEQY
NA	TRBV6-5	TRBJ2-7	ASSYHRGGSYEQY
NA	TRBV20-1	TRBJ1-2	SCTDGYGYT
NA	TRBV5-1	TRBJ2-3	ASSLNQGPTDTQY
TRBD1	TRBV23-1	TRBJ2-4	ASSPQGDKNIQY
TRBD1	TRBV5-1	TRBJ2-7	ASRPGQGIYEQY
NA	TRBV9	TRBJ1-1	ASSVDSGAMNTEAF
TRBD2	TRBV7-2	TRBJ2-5	ASSFGLAGAETQY
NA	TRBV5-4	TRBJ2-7	ASSQDIASSYEQY
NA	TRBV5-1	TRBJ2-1	ASLGARYNEQF
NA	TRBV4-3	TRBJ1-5	ASSQEGSGNQPQH
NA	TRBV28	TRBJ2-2	ASSPITGELF
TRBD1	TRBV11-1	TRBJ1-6	ASSQGQGGNSPLH
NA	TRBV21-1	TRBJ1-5	ASSKLIWSASNQPQH
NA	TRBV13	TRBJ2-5	ASSRGRETQY
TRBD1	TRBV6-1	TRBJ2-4	ASSRGQGGKNIQY
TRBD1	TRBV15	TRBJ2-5	ATSREQDRGEKTQY
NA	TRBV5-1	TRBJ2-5	ASSLSEETQY
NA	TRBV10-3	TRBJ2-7	AIKGTLMGHEQY
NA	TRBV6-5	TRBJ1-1	ASSYGVVKTEAF
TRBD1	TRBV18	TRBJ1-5	ASSTLGTGGNQPQH
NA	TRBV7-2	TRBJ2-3	ASSPFSLSTDTQY
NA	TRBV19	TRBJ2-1	ASSIGLSF
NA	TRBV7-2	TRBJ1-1	ASSPAAGLNTEAF
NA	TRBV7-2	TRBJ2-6	ASSLGLSGANVLT
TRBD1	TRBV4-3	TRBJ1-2	ASSQDPQGAYGYT
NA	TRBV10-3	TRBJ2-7	AISVGQGSLEQY
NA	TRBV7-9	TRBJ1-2	ASSLALQGGSGYT